The clone carrying this T cell receptor (beta chain) has just one count. The data are from a study of patients and donors after allogeneic stem cell transplantation. From the RT-PCR reads, TCRdb called clonotypes with MiXCR, one entry per CDR3 protein. The table records roughly 880,000 distinct CDR3 sequences, approximately 18% of them present only once. The ends were cut back, 4 bases at V and 0 bases at J, with 17 bases in the middle. The CDR3 has 18 amino acids. Per the germline V gene, CDR1 is SGHRS and CDR2 is YFSETQ. The chain couples TRBV5-1 to TRBJ2-6; possibly TRBD1 for D (6 bases). This receptor was taken from a human donor who was either an allogeneic HSCT recipient or a stem cell or donor lymphocyte infusion donor (not recorded which). It is not recorded whose cells these are; they may come from a transplant donor. The sample comprised blood, either unsorted or a sorted T cell fraction (not recorded which). The CDR3: CASSPWGPLASGANVLTF. In nucleotides, the CDR3 is TGCGCCAGCAGCCCTTGGGGGCCCCTCGCCTCTGGGGCCAACGTCCTGACTTTC.